What follows describes a single T cell receptor (beta chain). CDR1 is WSHSY, CDR2 SAAADI, per germline. The CDR3 contains 14 residues. Deletions cut 2 bases from V and 9 bases from J, with 14 bases between. The assay was immunoSEQ multiplex PCR, and TCRdb's table has in-frame clones only and misses some. The sample has around 110,000 clones; about 88% are singletons. This record belongs to a study of control samples from healthy donors and cancer patients. Sequences were obtained from blood. The chain couples TRBV10-2 to TRBJ2-1; D may correspond to TRBD1 or TRBD2 (7 bases each). This receptor was identified in a woman aged 70-85 years in good health. The CDR3 coding sequence is TGCGCCAGCAGTGAGCAGGGGGGGGGCACTGAGCAGTTCTTC. It translates to CASSEQGGGTEQFF.